One and the same sample provided the 32 T cell receptor beta chains below, sequenced in a study of T cells in Graves' hyperthyroidism and ophthalmopathy. From RNA transcripts, TCR beta CDR3 regions were amplified. During a first-round RT-PCR of the TCR CDR3, the HTBI primer set was used. MiXCR, run by TCRdb on the multiplex PCR reads, gives a single entry per CDR3 protein. The table includes fewer than 600,000 distinct CDR3 sequences, around 15% detected once. Specimen: blood. The receptor set was obtained from a woman between 40 and 50 years old with Graves' hyperthyroidism.

The genes are TRBV5-1 and TRBJ1-1; D is unresolved. The CDR3 totals 14 residues. V was clipped by 2 bases and J by 1 base, with 9 bases between them. Germline V gene data show CDR1 as SGHRS and CDR2 as YFSETQ. The CDR3: CASSLQLTNTEAFF. DNA of the CDR3: TGCGCCAGCAGCTTACAACTTACGAACACTGAAGCTTTCTTT.

This rearrangement joins TRBV29-1 to TRBJ2-2, with no clear D. The CDR3 covers 14 residues. Trimming took 1 base from V and 0 from J, leaving 6 bases between them. Germline CDR1 SQVTM, CDR2 ANQGSEA. CDR3 in DNA: TGCAGCGTTGAAGGATTGGCGAACACCGGGGAGCTGTTTTTT. Encoded protein: CSVEGLANTGELFF.

This clonotype has at least ten counts. J is TRBJ2-7 and V is TRBV28; 9 nucleotides line up with TRBD1. Trimming cost V 7 bases and J 3 bases; bases outside gene matches: 7. The CDR3 has 14 residues. Germline V gives CDR1 MDHEN, CDR2 SYDVKM. The CDR3 spells CASNTGTGYYEQYF. CDR3 coding DNA: TGTGCCAGCAATACCGGGACAGGGTACTACGAGCAGTACTTC.

This clonotype occurred many times. This rearrangement joins TRBV28 to TRBJ2-1, with D possibly TRBD2 on 5 matching bases. CDR3 length: 12 amino acids. Per the germline V gene, CDR1 is MDHEN and CDR2 is SYDVKM. Trimming cost V 8 bases and J 3 bases, with 8 bases left between them. As DNA, the CDR3 is TGTGCCAGCCAGGACTTCTACAATGAGCAGTTCTTC. It yields the protein CASQDFYNEQFF.

This clonotype occurred many times. The rearrangement links TRBV28 to TRBJ1-2; no definite D call. V was shortened by 0 bases and J by 7 bases, with 12 bases between the two germline ends. Germline assignment: CDR1 MDHEN and CDR2 SYDVKM. The CDR3 consists of 14 residues. CDR3 loop: CASSLWVRALGYTF. Written as DNA, the CDR3 is TGTGCCAGCAGTTTATGGGTCCGGGCGCTTGGCTACACCTTC.

This clonotype has more than one count but fewer than ten. The chain recombines TRBV10-3 with TRBJ2-7; 12 bases align to TRBD2. Germline V gene sequence: CDR1 ENHRY, CDR2 SYGVKD. CDR3 length: 14 residues. V was pared by 4 bases and J by 7 bases, with 5 bases of the junction left unmatched. The DNA of the CDR3 is TGTGCCATCAGTGGGACTAGCGGGATGGGGGAGCAGTACTTC. The encoded protein is CAISGTSGMGEQYF.

This clonotype has just a few counts. The chain recombines TRBV6-1 with TRBJ2-1; 7 positions agree with TRBD2. The CDR3 extends over 15 amino acids. CDR1 is MNHNS and CDR2 is SASEGT in the germline V gene. J was trimmed by 4 bases and V by 6 bases; bases with no gene match: 9. The CDR3, as DNA: TGTGCCAGCAGAAGGTGGCTAGCGGATTACAATGAGCAGTTCTTC. Residues: CASRRWLADYNEQFF.

This clonotype was observed at least ten times. The chain recombines TRBV3-1 with TRBJ1-2; D gene ambiguous. Trimming took off 2 bases at V and 4 bases at J, with 8 bases between the two ends. This CDR3 is 13 amino acids long. Germline V gene sequence: CDR1 LGHDT, CDR2 YNNKEL (reference sequence). The DNA for the CDR3 is TGTGCCAGCAGCCAACGGCCAGGCTATGGCTACACCTTC. It yields the protein CASSQRPGYGYTF.

The DNA of the CDR3 is TGTGCCAGCGATGCTAGCGGGAGGGCCGGAGATACGCAGTATTTT. Translating gives CASDASGRAGDTQYF. The rearrangement uses TRBV3-1 and TRBJ2-3; TRBD2 matches at 12 bases. Germline CDR1 is LGHDT and CDR2 is YNNKEL (reference sequence). The length of the CDR3 is 15 residues. V was clipped by 8 bases and J by 5 bases; unmatched bases: 8.

The chain combines TRBV6-1 with TRBJ2-5; 10 bases map to TRBD2. The CDR3 is 15 amino acids. With V trimmed by 5 bases and J by 1 base, 4 bases remained unmatched. Germline lookup yields CDR1 MNHNS and CDR2 SASEGT. The CDR3 sequence is CASSFWTSGQETQYF. CDR3 in DNA: TGTGCCAGCAGTTTTTGGACTAGCGGCCAAGAGACCCAGTACTTC.

This clonotype was recorded many times. This chain uses TRBV2 with TRBJ2-6; 9 positions match TRBD1. V shed 5 bases, J shed 2 bases, and the junction held 7 bases outside the gene matches. This CDR3 is 17 amino acids long. Germline V lookup: CDR1 SNHLY, CDR2 FYNNEI. CDR3 DNA: TGTGCCAGCAGTACACCCCGGGACAGGGCTGGGGCCAACGTCCTGACTTTC. Amino acids: CASSTPRDRAGANVLTF.

In its sample, this clonotype was seen many times. The chain uses TRBV12-3 or TRBV12-4 and TRBJ1-1, with D perhaps TRBD1 (5 bases). There are 14 residues in the CDR3. Trimming removed 6 bases at V and 6 bases at J, with 17 bases between. CDR3: CASRSGRVAAEAFF. The DNA for the CDR3 is TGTGCCAGCAGGTCGGGCAGGGTGGCCGCTGAAGCTTTCTTT.

This clonotype was counted ten times or more. This rearrangement joins TRBV3-1 to TRBJ2-7; D is unclear. This CDR3 region has 11 residues. Germline values: CDR1 LGHDT, CDR2 YNNKEL (reference sequence). V lost 1 base and J lost 5, with 3 bases in between. CDR3 sequence (DNA): TGTGCCAGCAGCCAAGTACACGAGCAGTACTTC. It is translated as CASSQVHEQYF.

This chain connects TRBV5-1 to TRBJ2-1; 12 bases are shared with TRBD2. CDR3 size: 16 residues. Germline V gives CDR1 SGHRS, CDR2 YFSETQ. J was trimmed by 6 bases and V by 0 bases; bases with no gene match: 4. The CDR3: CASSLDLAGGFNEQFF. CDR3 sequence (DNA): TGCGCCAGCAGCTTGGATCTAGCGGGAGGGTTCAATGAGCAGTTCTTC.

This clonotype occurred many times. The chain combines TRBV6-1 with TRBJ2-3; a weak D match, TRBD1 (7 bases). Trimming left V 7 bases short and J 4 bases short, with 15 bases between. Per germline, CDR1 MNHNS and CDR2 SASEGT. This CDR3 has 14 amino acids. Here the CDR3 reads CASNGGGRSDTQYF. DNA for the CDR3: TGTGCCAGCAATGGAGGGGGCCGGTCAGATACGCAGTATTTT.

The rearrangement uses TRBV7-8 and TRBJ2-7, with D tentatively TRBD2 (7 bases). The CDR3 spans 16 residues. Germline assignment: CDR1 SGHVS and CDR2 FQNEAQ. The V end lost 5 bases, the J end lost 4 bases, and 21 bases lay between the germline ends. CDR3 sequence reads: CASSLGGGAGRYEQYF. CDR3 in DNA: TGTGCCAGCAGCCTAGGGGGGGGGGCAGGGAGATACGAGCAGTACTTC.

This chain connects TRBV6-1 to TRBJ1-5; 7 bases are a match to TRBD1. The CDR3 extends over 15 amino acids. Germline-derived CDR1 and CDR2 are MNHNS and SASEGT. Trimming at V came to 5 bases and at J to 3 bases, leaving 7 bases not matched to a gene. Here the CDR3 reads CASSYSGTVNQPQHF. DNA for the CDR3: TGTGCCAGCAGTTACTCCGGGACAGTCAATCAGCCCCAGCATTTT.

This clonotype was picked up many times. The chain is built from TRBV12-3 or TRBV12-4 and TRBJ1-1; 7 bases match TRBD1. V shed 4 bases, J shed 1 base, and the junction held 9 bases outside the gene matches. This CDR3 contains 16 residues. CDR3 protein: CASSSRQGGGNTEAFF. CDR3 in DNA: TGTGCCAGCAGTTCCAGACAGGGAGGGGGGAACACTGAAGCTTTCTTT.

V usage is TRBV7-2 and J usage is TRBJ1-3; possible D gene TRBD1, 5 bases. Between the trimmed V and J ends, which lost 2 bases and 0 bases, there was a span of 8 bases. CDR1 and CDR2 (germline): SGHTA, FQGNSA. CDR3 length: 15 residues. CDR3 region: CASSLWGSSGNTIYF. In nucleotides, the CDR3 is TGTGCCAGCAGCTTATGGGGGAGCTCTGGAAACACCATATATTTT.

This clonotype showed up many times. The J gene is TRBJ2-2, the V gene TRBV29-1; D tentatively fits TRBD1 or TRBD2 (6 bases each). Germline V lookup: CDR1 SQVTM, CDR2 ANQGSEA. V lost 5 bases and J 0 bases, leaving 10 bases between the germline ends. The CDR3 covers 14 residues. This CDR3 is CSVLGGTNTGELFF. The CDR3 DNA reads TGCAGCGTTCTCGGGGGCACGAACACCGGGGAGCTGTTTTTT.

This rearrangement joins TRBV20-1 to TRBJ2-1; D not certain. The CDR3 consists of 12 residues. The germline V gene encodes CDR1 DFQATT and CDR2 SNEGSKA (reference sequence). Between the trimmed V and J ends, which lost 3 bases and 9 bases, there was a span of 12 bases. The CDR3 DNA reads as TGCAGTGCTAGTCTGTTAGGTCGTGAGCAGTTCTTC. Its protein is CSASLLGREQFF.

This clonotype was counted many times. The V call is TRBV7-2, the J call TRBJ2-1; D gene ambiguous. With 1 base removed from V and 8 bases from J, the gap between germline ends came to 15 bases. Germline V CDR1 and CDR2: SGHTA, FQGNSA. This CDR3 has 15 amino acids. CDR3: CASSLVSPTPYEQFF. The DNA for the CDR3 is TGTGCCAGCAGCTTAGTTAGCCCCACCCCATATGAGCAGTTCTTC.

In its sample, this clonotype was seen a few times. J is TRBJ2-7 and V is TRBV18; 10 bases are shared with TRBD1. J was trimmed by 4 bases and V by 5 bases; bases with no gene match: 8. The CDR3 runs 15 residues. The germline V gene encodes CDR1 KGHSH and CDR2 LQKENI. In nucleotides, the CDR3 is TGTGCCAGCTCAGCAGGGGGACAGGGGACGTACGAGCAGTACTTC. Its translation is CASSAGGQGTYEQYF.

This clonotype came up many times. The chain employs TRBV3-1 and TRBJ2-3; 7 bases are shared with TRBD2. V was pared by 5 bases and J by 3 bases, with 2 bases of the junction left unmatched. CDR3 size: 13 residues. Germline CDR1 is LGHDT and CDR2 is YNNKEL (reference sequence). DNA for the CDR3: TGTGCCAGCAGCTGGGAGGGGACAGATACGCAGTATTTT. It is translated as CASSWEGTDTQYF.

This clonotype occurred many times. The J gene is TRBJ2-1, the V gene TRBV3-1; tentative D call: TRBD2 (6 bases). Germline V gene lookup returns CDR1 LGHDT and CDR2 YNNKEL (reference sequence). The CDR3 covers 15 residues. V lost 5 bases, J lost 6 bases, and 17 bases lay in between. CDR3 protein: CASSVGTSRLNEQFF. The CDR3 DNA reads TGTGCCAGCAGCGTCGGGACTTCCCGCCTCAATGAGCAGTTCTTC.

This clonotype was counted at least ten times. V usage is TRBV28 and J usage is TRBJ2-1; D gene unclear. The CDR3 covers 10 residues. Germline V CDR1 and CDR2: MDHEN, SYDVKM. V was pared by 11 bases and J by 4 bases, with 6 bases between. CDR3 nucleotides: TGTGCCCACGGGTACAATGAGCAGTTCTTC. This sequence encodes CAHGYNEQFF.

This clonotype appeared many times. The genes are TRBV7-2 and TRBJ2-7, with TRBD2 identical over 9 bases. This CDR3 has 15 residues. Trimming removed 5 bases from V and 4 bases from J; junction bases left unmatched: 9. CDR1 and CDR2 (germline): SGHTA, FQGNSA. Written as DNA, the CDR3 is TGTGCCAGCAGCCCTAGTAGCGGGAGATCGTACGAGCAGTACTTC. Protein sequence: CASSPSSGRSYEQYF.

This clonotype was observed a single time. This may arise from a read error, as a much more abundant clone is one base away. The rearrangement uses TRBV4-3 and TRBJ1-1, with 7 bases fitting TRBD1. Per germline, CDR1 LGHNA and CDR2 YSLEER. V lost 3 bases and J lost 6; bases outside the gene matches: 7. The CDR3 sequence is 14 residues long. The CDR3 loop reads CASSQTTGIAEAFF. The CDR3 bases are TGCGCCAGCAGCCAGACGACAGGGATCGCTGAAGCTTTCTTT.

V gene TRBV9 combines with J gene TRBJ2-1, with 8 bases fitting TRBD2. V gave up 0 bases and J gave up 6 bases; unmatched junction bases: 8. Germline assignment: CDR1 SGDLS and CDR2 YYNGEE. The CDR3 runs to 16 residues. The CDR3 sequence is CASSVDLAGGFNEQFF. The DNA of the CDR3 is TGTGCCAGCAGCGTAGATCTTGCGGGAGGCTTCAATGAGCAGTTCTTC. Using reference TRBV9 and TRBJ2-1 for the parts outside the CDR3, the full variable domain is DSGVTQTPKHLITATGQRVTLRCSPRSGDLSVYWYQQSLDQGLQFLIQYYNGEERAKGNILERFSAQQFPDLHSELNLSSLELGDSALYFCASSVDLAGGFNEQFFGPGTRLTVL.

This clonotype appeared a few times. The chain recombines TRBV6-1 with TRBJ2-7; D is undetermined. V lost 5 bases and J lost 4, with 9 bases in between. The CDR3 sequence is 12 residues long. CDR1 is MNHNS, CDR2 SASEGT, per germline. This chain's CDR3 is CASSTGWYEQYF. The CDR3, as DNA: TGTGCCAGCAGTACCGGGTGGTACGAGCAGTACTTC.

This clonotype appeared many times. The chain combines TRBV20-1 with TRBJ2-5; TRBD1 agrees at 9 bases. V dropped 1 base and J dropped 3; count of bases not matched to a gene: 6. This CDR3 is 15 amino acids long. Germline V gives CDR1 DFQATT, CDR2 SNEGSKA (reference sequence). This chain's CDR3 is CSARGNRGQEETQYF. The CDR3 nucleotides read TGCAGTGCTAGAGGGAACAGGGGGCAGGAAGAGACCCAGTACTTC.

This clonotype was seen at least ten times. The rearrangement joins TRBV30 to TRBJ2-7; tentatively, D is TRBD2 (6 bases). Germline values: CDR1 GTSNPN, CDR2 SVGIG (reference sequence). V was shortened by 4 bases and J by 4 bases, with 14 bases between the two germline ends. The CDR3 has 13 residues. The CDR3 nucleotides are TGTGCCTGGACGGGTAGCGGACTTTACGAGCAGTACTTC. It translates to CAWTGSGLYEQYF. The whole variable domain, filled in from reference TRBV30 and TRBJ2-7, reads SQTIHQWPATLVQPVGSPLSLECTVEGTSNPNLYWYRQAAGRGLQLLFYSVGIGQISSEVPQNLSASRPQDRQFILSSKKLLLSDSGFYLCAWTGSGLYEQYFGPGTRLTVT.